The 18 T cell receptor beta chains below were found in one sample sequenced in a study of blood T cell repertoires in COVID-19. Repertoires were generated with immunoSEQ multiplex PCR, while TCRdb's copy carries only in-frame clones and drops some. Found here are some 210,000 clones, 92% of them singletons; the top ten hold 1.2%. Sequenced input: peripheral blood. The receptors originated from a man younger than 45 with acute or convalescent COVID-19.

V usage is TRBV10-3 and J usage is TRBJ1-2; TRBD1 matches 9 bases. With 2 bases clipped from V and 7 bases from J, the junction kept 5 bases outside the gene matches. Germline loops: CDR1 ENHRY, CDR2 SYGVKD. The CDR3 runs 14 residues. The CDR3 reads CAISERDRVGGYTF. The CDR3 DNA sequence: TGTGCCATCAGTGAGCGGGACAGGGTAGGTGGCTACACCTTC.

The chain joins TRBV20-1 to TRBJ2-7; D gene unclear. This CDR3 has 11 amino acids. Germline V CDR1 and CDR2: DFQATT, SNEGSKA (reference sequence). This CDR3 is CSHPIRFEQYF. As DNA, the CDR3 is TGCAGCCACCCAATCAGGTTCGAGCAGTACTTC.

The CDR3 bases are TGTGCCAGCGGACAGGGTAGTGCGGGGTTAGCCAAAAACATTCAGTACTTC. Translation: CASGQGSAGLAKNIQYF. The chain employs TRBV27 and TRBJ2-4, with 8 bases that match TRBD1. Germline V gene lookup returns CDR1 MNHEY and CDR2 SMNVEV (reference sequence). The V segment lost 8 bases and the J segment 0 bases; nucleotides outside the gene matches: 12. The CDR3 has 17 residues.

The chain combines TRBV27 with TRBJ1-5, with D tentatively TRBD1 (5 bases). With 3 bases removed from V and 0 bases from J, the gap between germline ends came to 6 bases. CDR1 is MNHEY and CDR2 is SMNVEV in the germline V gene (reference sequence). The CDR3 sequence is 14 residues long. CDR3 protein: CASSFGGSNQPQHF. Here the CDR3 DNA reads TGTGCCAGCAGTTTCGGGGGTAGCAATCAGCCCCAGCATTTT.

The chain links TRBV5-1 to TRBJ2-2; possible D gene TRBD2, 5 bases. The CDR3 is 16 residues long. Germline assignment: CDR1 SGHRS and CDR2 YFSETQ. Trimming shortened V by 4 bases and J by 7 bases, and 20 bases separated the two germline ends. CDR3 DNA sequence: TGCGCCAGCAGCCACCCGGGAATCCGGTCGGTCGGGGAGCTGTTTTTT. Translation gives CASSHPGIRSVGELFF.

V and J are TRBV7-9 and TRBJ1-2, with D perhaps TRBD1 (5 bases). The CDR3 is 13 amino acids. The germline V gene encodes CDR1 SEHNR and CDR2 FQNEAQ (reference sequence). The V end was cut by 0 bases, the J end by 5 bases, with 7 bases between. CDR3 amino acids: CASSLAGTYGYTF. The DNA of the CDR3 is TGTGCCAGCAGCTTAGCAGGGACTTATGGCTACACCTTC.

The V call is TRBV15, the J call TRBJ2-1, with D possibly being TRBD1 (6 bases). The CDR3 is 12 amino acids. Per germline, CDR1 LNHNV and CDR2 YYDKDF (reference sequence). V was trimmed by 5 bases and J by 12 bases, leaving 14 bases between them. The CDR3 is CATSGEIQGQFF. The CDR3 DNA is TGTGCCACCAGCGGCGAGATACAGGGGCAGTTCTTC.

V gene TRBV30 combines with J gene TRBJ1-6, with D hard to call. Trimming shortened V by 0 bases and J by 9 bases, and 12 bases separated the two germline ends. This CDR3 is built from 14 residues. CDR1 is GTSNPN, CDR2 SVGIG, per germline (reference sequence). CDR3 loop: CAWSVATGVSPLHF. CDR3 bases: TGTGCCTGGAGTGTAGCTACCGGGGTTTCACCCCTCCACTTT.

The J gene is TRBJ2-1, the V gene TRBV28, with 7 bases that match TRBD1. CDR1 is MDHEN and CDR2 is SYDVKM in the germline V gene. The CDR3 loop spans 16 amino acids. J was trimmed by 0 bases and V by 4 bases; bases with no gene match: 6. CDR3 region: CASSSLDRSSYNEQFF. DNA of the CDR3: TGTGCCAGCAGTTCCCTGGACAGGAGCTCCTACAATGAGCAGTTCTTC. Based on the CDR3 plus reference TRBV28 and TRBJ2-1, the full variable domain is DVKVTQSSRYLVKRTGEKVFLECVQDMDHENMFWYRQDPGLGLRLIYFSYDVKMKEKGDIPEGYSVSREKKERFSLILESASTNQTSMYLCASSSLDRSSYNEQFFGPGTRLTVL.

CDR3 nucleotide sequence: TGCGCCAGCAGCCAGCGACAGGGGGCAACTAATGAAAAACTGTTTTTT. Protein: CASSQRQGATNEKLFF. The chain uses TRBV4-1 and TRBJ1-4; TRBD1 matches at 9 bases. Germline CDR1 and CDR2: MGHRA and YSYEKL. This CDR3 contains 16 residues. Germline trimming cut 3 bases from V and 0 bases from J; bases unmatched to any gene: 2.

This clone is a singleton in its sample. The chain employs TRBV29-1 and TRBJ2-3; TRBD2 matches at 10 bases. This CDR3 spans 15 amino acids. V lost 5 bases to trimming and J lost 0 bases; unmatched junction nucleotides: 5. Germline assignment: CDR1 SQVTM and CDR2 ANQGSEA. CDR3 nucleotides: TGCAGCGTTTCCTGGACTAGCGGTAGCACAGATACGCAGTATTTT. This sequence encodes CSVSWTSGSTDTQYF.

This rearrangement joins TRBV5-6 to TRBJ2-7; 7 bases are a match to TRBD1. This CDR3 contains 15 residues. V shed 2 bases, J shed 3 bases, and the junction held 8 bases outside the gene matches. Germline V gene sequence: CDR1 SGHDT, CDR2 YYEEEE. The CDR3 bases are TGTGCCAGCAGCTTTGTTAGGGGGCCTGGCTACGAGCAGTACTTC. Protein sequence: CASSFVRGPGYEQYF.

The rearrangement uses TRBV5-1 and TRBJ1-2, with 7 bases aligning to TRBD1. J lost 4 bases, V lost 0 bases, and 0 bases had no gene match. This CDR3 comprises 13 residues. The germline V gene has CDR1 SGHRS and CDR2 YFSETQ. CDR3 in DNA: TGCGCCAGCAGCTTGGACAGGGGCTATGGCTACACCTTC. The encoded protein is CASSLDRGYGYTF.

In its sample, this clone was seen many times. The chain combines TRBV3-1 (or the pseudogene TRBV3-2) with TRBJ2-7; D is undetermined. The CDR3 is made up of 15 amino acids. V gave up 1 base and J gave up 0 bases, with 10 bases separating them. The germline gives CDR1 LGHDT, CDR2 YNNKEL (reference sequence). For the CDR3, the DNA is TGTGCCAGCAGCCAAGTAGGCGGTAGCTCCTACGAGCAGTACTTC. This sequence encodes CASSQVGGSSYEQYF.

The chain joins TRBV9 to TRBJ1-5; a weak D match, TRBD1 (6 bases). Trimming stripped 5 bases from V and 5 bases from J, with 17 bases between. The CDR3 runs to 15 residues. Germline CDR1 and CDR2: SGDLS and YYNGEE. The CDR3 loop is CASSFAPGGDQPQHF. CDR3 nucleotide sequence: TGTGCCAGCAGTTTCGCCCCGGGGGGCGATCAGCCCCAGCATTTT.

The chain employs TRBV5-6 and TRBJ1-6; D not resolved. The germline V gene has CDR1 SGHDT and CDR2 YYEEEE. This CDR3 contains 11 residues. The germline V and J ends were trimmed by 3 bases and 9 bases, with 4 bases remaining between them. The CDR3 bases are TGTGCCAGCAGCTCAGGTTCACCCCTCCACTTT. This codes for CASSSGSPLHF.

The rearrangement links TRBV28 to TRBJ2-2; D remains unclear. Trimming took 7 bases from V and 1 from J, leaving 4 bases between them. Germline V gene lookup returns CDR1 MDHEN and CDR2 SYDVKM. The CDR3 is 12 amino acids. The CDR3: CASTMNTGELFF. In DNA, the CDR3 is TGTGCCAGCACTATGAACACCGGGGAGCTGTTTTTT.

This clone was counted only a few times. The chain joins TRBV6-4 to TRBJ2-3, with 8 positions matching TRBD2. V trimming: 4 bases; J trimming: 4 bases; junction bases outside the gene matches: 4. The CDR3 totals 14 residues. Germline-derived CDR1 and CDR2 are MRHNA and SNTAGT. In nucleotides, the CDR3 is TGTGCCAGCAGTGCGGGAGGGCCCTCAGATACGCAGTATTTT. Translated: CASSAGGPSDTQYF.